This T cell receptor beta chain was identified in a study of shared clonotypes between healthy human individuals. Repertoires were generated with immunoSEQ multiplex PCR, while TCRdb's copy carries only in-frame clones and drops some. Altogether over a million clones are present, around 76% being singletons, with the ten largest covering less than 1.5%. Germline CDR1 SGHAT, CDR2 FQNNGV. This CDR3 is 11 amino acids long. V dropped 4 bases and J dropped 7 bases, with 8 bases sitting between them. The TCR sequence derives from a man between 18 and 35 years old in good health. This rearrangement joins TRBV11-2 to TRBJ2-7; no firm D call. Sequencing was done on a sample of memory CD4+ T cells sorted from blood. Subset here: CD45RA-negative fraction. The CDR3 coding sequence is TGTGCCAGCAGCTCCTGGGAAGAGCAGTACTTC. It specifies CASSSWEEQYF.